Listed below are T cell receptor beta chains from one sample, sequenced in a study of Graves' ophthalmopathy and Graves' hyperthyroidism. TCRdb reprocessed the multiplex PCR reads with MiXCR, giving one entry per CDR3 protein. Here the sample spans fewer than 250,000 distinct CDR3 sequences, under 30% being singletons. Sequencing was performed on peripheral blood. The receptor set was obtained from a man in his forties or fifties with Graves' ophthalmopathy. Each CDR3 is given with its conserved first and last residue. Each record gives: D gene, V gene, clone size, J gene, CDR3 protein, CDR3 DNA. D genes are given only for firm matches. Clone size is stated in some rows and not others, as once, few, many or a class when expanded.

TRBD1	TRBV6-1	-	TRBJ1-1	CASSGGQGASTEAFF	TGTGCCAGCAGTGGGGGACAGGGCGCAAGCACTGAAGCTTTCTTT
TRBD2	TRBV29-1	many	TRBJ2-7	CSGTLTSGRIDEQYF	TGCAGCGGCACACTGACTAGCGGGAGGATTGACGAGCAGTACTTC
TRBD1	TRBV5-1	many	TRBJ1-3	CASSHRTGEANTIYF	TGCGCCAGCAGCCACCGGACAGGGGAGGCGAACACCATATATTTT
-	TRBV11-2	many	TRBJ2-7	CASSLVGYEQYF	TGTGCCAGCAGTTTAGTGGGCTACGAGCAGTACTTC
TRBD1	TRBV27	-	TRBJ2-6	CASSSQGAGANVLTF	TGTGCCAGCAGTTCACAGGGGGCAGGGGCCAACGTCCTGACTTTC
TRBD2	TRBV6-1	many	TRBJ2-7	CASSEIAGMPYEQYF	TGTGCCAGCAGTGAAATAGCGGGGATGCCCTACGAGCAGTACTTC
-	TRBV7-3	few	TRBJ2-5	CASSLKAREETQYF	TGTGCCAGCAGCTTAAAGGCCCGGGAAGAGACCCAGTACTTC
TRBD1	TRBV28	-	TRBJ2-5	CASSPPSGTGEEETQYF	TGTGCCAGCAGCCCCCCCAGTGGGACAGGGGAAGAAGAGACCCAGTACTTC
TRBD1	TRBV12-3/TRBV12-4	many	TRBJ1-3	CATDRAGNTIYF	TGTGCCACCGACAGGGCTGGAAACACCATATATTTT
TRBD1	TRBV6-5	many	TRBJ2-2	CASRGTGGNTGELFF	TGTGCCAGCAGGGGGACAGGGGGTAACACCGGGGAGCTGTTTTTT
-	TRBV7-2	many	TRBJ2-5	CASSFSGQTQETQYF	TGTGCCAGCAGCTTCTCTGGACAGACCCAAGAGACCCAGTACTTC
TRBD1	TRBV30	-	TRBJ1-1	CAWSVTGTVAFF	TGTGCCTGGAGTGTTACCGGGACAGTAGCTTTCTTT
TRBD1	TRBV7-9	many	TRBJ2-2	CASSQDRARSGELFF	TGTGCCAGCAGCCAGGACAGGGCGAGGTCCGGGGAGCTGTTTTTT
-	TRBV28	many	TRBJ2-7	CASKLAVAFEQYF	TGTGCCAGCAAATTAGCGGTCGCTTTCGAGCAGTACTTC
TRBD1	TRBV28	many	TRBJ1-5	CASSLQTGGMGNQPQHF	TGTGCCAGCAGCCTCCAAACAGGGGGCATGGGCAATCAGCCCCAGCATTTT
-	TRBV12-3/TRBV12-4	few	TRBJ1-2	CASSHPGLLYGYTF	TGTGCCAGCAGTCACCCGGGTCTACTCTATGGCTACACCTTC
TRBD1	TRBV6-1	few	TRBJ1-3	CASSRNRGRDSGNTIYF	TGTGCCAGCAGTCGTAACAGGGGGCGAGACTCTGGAAACACCATATATTTT
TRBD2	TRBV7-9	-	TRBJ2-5	CASSLAGEGETQYF	TGTGCCAGCAGCTTAGCTGGGGAGGGGGAGACCCAGTACTTC
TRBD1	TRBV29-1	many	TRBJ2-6	CSVRGTGANVLTF	TGCAGCGTCAGGGGGACTGGGGCCAACGTCCTGACTTTC
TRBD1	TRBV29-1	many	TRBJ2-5	CSVVPGQGGQYF	TGCAGCGTAGTCCCGGGACAGGGGGGTCAATACTTC
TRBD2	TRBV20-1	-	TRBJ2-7	CSAREGLVYEQYF	TGCAGTGCTAGAGAGGGACTAGTCTACGAGCAGTACTTC
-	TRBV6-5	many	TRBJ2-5	CASSWTSQETQYF	TGTGCCAGCAGTTGGACTTCTCAAGAGACCCAGTACTTC
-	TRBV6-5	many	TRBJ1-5	CASSTGNPGSPQHF	TGTGCCAGCAGTACTGGCAATCCAGGGTCGCCCCAGCATTTT
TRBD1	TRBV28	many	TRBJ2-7	CASRTRDRTYEQYF	TGTGCCAGCAGGACCCGGGACAGGACCTACGAGCAGTACTTC
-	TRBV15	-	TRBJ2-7	CATSSQKGLYEQYF	TGTGCCACCAGCAGCCAGAAGGGGTTATACGAGCAGTACTTC
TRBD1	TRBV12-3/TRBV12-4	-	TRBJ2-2	CASSSPRQGANTGELFF	TGTGCCAGCAGCTCACCTCGACAGGGCGCGAACACCGGGGAGCTGTTTTTT
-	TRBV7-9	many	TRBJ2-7	CASSFALTATYEQYF	TGTGCCAGCAGTTTCGCCTTAACCGCAACCTACGAGCAGTACTTC
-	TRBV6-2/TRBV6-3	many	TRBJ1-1	CASRTVNTEAFF	TGTGCCAGCAGGACCGTGAACACTGAAGCTTTCTTT
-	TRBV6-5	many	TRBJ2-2	CASSSNPETGELFF	TGTGCCAGCAGTTCCAACCCGGAAACCGGGGAGCTGTTTTTT
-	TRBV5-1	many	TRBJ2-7	CASSLEAEVYEQYF	TGCGCCAGCAGCTTGGAAGCGGAGGTCTACGAGCAGTACTTC
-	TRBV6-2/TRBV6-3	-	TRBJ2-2	CASTEVDRELFF	TGTGCCAGCACCGAAGTCGATCGGGAGCTGTTTTTT
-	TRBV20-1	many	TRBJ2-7	CSALPSLEQYF	TGCAGTGCTTTACCCTCTTTGGAGCAGTACTTC
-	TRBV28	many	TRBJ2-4	CASSLGAIQYF	TGTGCCAGCAGTTTAGGGGCAATTCAGTACTTC
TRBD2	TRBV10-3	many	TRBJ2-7	CASSELTSGPLPPYF	TGTGCCAGCAGCGAGTTGACTAGCGGGCCCCTACCCCCGTACTTC
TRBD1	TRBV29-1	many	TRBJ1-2	CSVTGTGHGYTF	TGCAGCGTCACTGGGACAGGGCATGGCTACACCTTC
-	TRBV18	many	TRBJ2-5	CASSPPMGRTEKETQYF	TGTGCCAGCTCACCGCCGATGGGCAGAACCGAGAAAGAGACCCAGTACTTC
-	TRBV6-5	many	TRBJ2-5	CASSYLNVETQYF	TGTGCCAGCAGTTACTTAAACGTGGAGACCCAGTACTTC
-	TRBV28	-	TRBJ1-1	CASRSILGNTEAFF	TGTGCCAGCAGATCGATCCTTGGGAACACTGAAGCTTTCTTT
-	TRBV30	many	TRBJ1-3	CAWSVRQGSGNTIYF	TGTGCCTGGAGTGTTCGGCAGGGGTCTGGAAACACCATATATTTT
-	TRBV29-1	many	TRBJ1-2	CSVEGPDGYTF	TGCAGCGTTGAAGGCCCGGATGGCTACACCTTC
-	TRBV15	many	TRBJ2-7	CATSRELGTTYEQYF	TGTGCCACCAGCAGAGAGCTAGGAACAACCTACGAGCAGTACTTC
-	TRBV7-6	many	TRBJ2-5	CASTVSLVVGETQYF	TGTGCCAGCACTGTCAGTTTGGTGGTGGGAGAGACCCAGTACTTC
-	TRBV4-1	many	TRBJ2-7	CASSQDHAREQYF	TGCGCCAGCAGCCAAGACCATGCACGCGAGCAGTACTTC
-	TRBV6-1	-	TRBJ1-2	CASSDRPTSYGYTF	TGTGCCAGCAGTGACCGACCTACCAGCTATGGCTACACCTTC
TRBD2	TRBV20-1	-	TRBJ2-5	CSAGLAGGETQYF	TGCAGTGCTGGACTAGCGGGAGGTGAGACCCAGTACTTC
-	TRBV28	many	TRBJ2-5	CASSKQGGGIGETQYF	TGTGCCAGCAGCAAGCAGGGCGGGGGCATCGGAGAGACCCAGTACTTC
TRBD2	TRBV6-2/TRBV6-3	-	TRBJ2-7	CASSASGRHEQYF	TGTGCCAGCAGCGCTAGCGGGCGACACGAGCAGTACTTC
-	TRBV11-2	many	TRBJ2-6	CASSLDVGVRGANVLTF	TGTGCCAGCAGCTTAGACGTGGGGGTGCGCGGGGCCAACGTCCTGACTTTC
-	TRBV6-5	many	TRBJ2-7	CASILAGDSYEQYF	TGTGCCAGCATTTTAGCAGGGGACTCCTACGAGCAGTACTTC
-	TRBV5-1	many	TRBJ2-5	CASSGVSETQYF	TGCGCCAGCAGCGGGGTGTCGGAGACCCAGTACTTC
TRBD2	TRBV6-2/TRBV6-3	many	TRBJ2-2	CASSLGLAGTGELFF	TGTGCCAGCAGTTTGGGACTAGCGGGCACCGGGGAGCTGTTTTTT
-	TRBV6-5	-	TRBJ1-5	CASSYSGAAGNQPQHF	TGTGCCAGCAGTTACTCGGGGGCAGCGGGCAATCAGCCCCAGCATTTT
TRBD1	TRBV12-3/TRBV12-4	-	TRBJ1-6	CASTLSGGSPLHF	TGTGCCAGCACTCTGTCAGGGGGTTCACCCCTCCACTTT
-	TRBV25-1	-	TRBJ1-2	CASSAGTFNYGYTF	TGTGCCAGCAGTGCCGGGACATTTAACTATGGCTACACCTTC
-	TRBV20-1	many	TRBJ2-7	CSARGGTAGKSYEQYF	TGCAGTGCTAGAGGGGGCACGGCGGGGAAATCCTACGAGCAGTACTTC
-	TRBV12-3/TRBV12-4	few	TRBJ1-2	CASSLQGPPIYYGYTF	TGTGCCAGCAGTTTGCAAGGGCCACCCATCTACTATGGCTACACCTTC